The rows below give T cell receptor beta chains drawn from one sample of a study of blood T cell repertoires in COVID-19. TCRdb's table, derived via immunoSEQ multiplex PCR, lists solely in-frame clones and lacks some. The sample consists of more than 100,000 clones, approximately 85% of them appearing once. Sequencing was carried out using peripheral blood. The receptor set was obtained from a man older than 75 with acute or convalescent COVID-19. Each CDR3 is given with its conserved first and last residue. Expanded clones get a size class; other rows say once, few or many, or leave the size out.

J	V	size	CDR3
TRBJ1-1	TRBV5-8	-	CASSPRQGSMNTEAFF
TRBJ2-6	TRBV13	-	CASSLRQKPASGANVLTF
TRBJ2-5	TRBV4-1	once	CASSQFTGMSKGETQYF
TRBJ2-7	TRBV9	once	CASSVVQGGGEQYF
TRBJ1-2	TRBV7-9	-	CASSLQGTQGYTF
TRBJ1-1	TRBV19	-	CASGTGMNTEAFF
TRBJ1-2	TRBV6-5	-	CASSSVRGLDYGYTF
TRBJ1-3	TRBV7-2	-	CASSSFGGTPGNTIYF
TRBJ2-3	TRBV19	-	CASSIKLAGGPRADTQYF
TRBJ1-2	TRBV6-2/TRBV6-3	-	CASSYLGLGFRYGYTF
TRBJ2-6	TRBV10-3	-	CAISGDKTGANVLTF
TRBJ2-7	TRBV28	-	CASSLPRLAGGPRYEQYF
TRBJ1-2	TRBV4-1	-	CASSQDLAGPSNYGYTF
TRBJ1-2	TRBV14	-	CASSPLGTGLGYTF
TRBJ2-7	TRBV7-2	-	CASSLVSSKSYEQYF
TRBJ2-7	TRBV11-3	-	CASSFRSGDHYEQYF
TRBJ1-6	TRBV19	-	CASSIRTGDASSPLHF
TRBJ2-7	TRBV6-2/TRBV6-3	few	CASSQGQGLYF
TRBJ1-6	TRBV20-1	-	CSASIQGNSPLHF
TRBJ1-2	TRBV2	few	CASRGDRYNYGYTF
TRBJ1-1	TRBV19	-	CASSAQTMNTEAFF
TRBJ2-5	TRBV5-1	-	CASSFQITGVETQYF
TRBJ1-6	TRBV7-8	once	CASSSQTGANSPLHF
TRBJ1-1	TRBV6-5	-	CASTLTPGTEAFF
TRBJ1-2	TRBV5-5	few	CASSLGQGGYTF
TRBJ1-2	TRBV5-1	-	CASSSEGNYGYTF
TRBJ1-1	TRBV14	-	CASSLKRGSNTEAFF
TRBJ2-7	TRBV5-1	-	CASSPGQGSYEQYF
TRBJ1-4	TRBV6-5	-	CASSYSWAGREKLFF
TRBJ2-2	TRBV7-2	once	CASSFRIVFEGGELFF
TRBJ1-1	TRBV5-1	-	CASSLVRGTEAFF
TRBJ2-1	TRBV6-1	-	CASSETRPDEQFF
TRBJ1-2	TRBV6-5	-	CASAITDGEYGYTF
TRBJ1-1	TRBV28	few	CAILTSGQREAFF
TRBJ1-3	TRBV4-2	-	CASSQGAGGTGNTIYF
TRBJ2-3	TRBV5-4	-	CASSSSSRSTDTQYF
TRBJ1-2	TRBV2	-	CASSSALAVGQGSGYTF
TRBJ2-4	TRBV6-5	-	CASLLAGSAKNIQYF
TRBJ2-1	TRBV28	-	CASTIPGREKSYNEQFF
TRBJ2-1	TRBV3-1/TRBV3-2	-	CASSQVGTSGGKYNEQFF
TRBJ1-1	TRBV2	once	CASRPSAPTGAFF
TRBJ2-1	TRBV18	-	CASTTGTEEYNEQFF
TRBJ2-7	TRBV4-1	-	CASSQGGYEQYF
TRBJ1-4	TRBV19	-	CASSMSRNEKLFF
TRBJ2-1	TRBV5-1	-	CASSLSGRDNEQFF
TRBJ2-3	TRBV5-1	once	CASSSQAVRTDTQYF
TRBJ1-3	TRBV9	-	CASSVTDSGNTIYF
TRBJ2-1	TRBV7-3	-	CASSLASGSDEQFF
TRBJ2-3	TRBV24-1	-	CATSGGTSTSGDTQYF
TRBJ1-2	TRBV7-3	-	CASSATGSDGYTF
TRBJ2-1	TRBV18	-	CASSPPSVSYNEQFF
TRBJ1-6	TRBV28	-	CATLKLGSYNSPLHF
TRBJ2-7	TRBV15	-	CATSRDFGDEQYF
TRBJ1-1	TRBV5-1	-	CASSLAIQSSNTEAFF
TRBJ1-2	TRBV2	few	CASSEAQRDRGSGYTF
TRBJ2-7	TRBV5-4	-	CASSHPTGIEQYF
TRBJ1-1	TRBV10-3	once	CAISNRPDTEAFF